This T cell receptor (beta chain) was found in a study of OX40 agonist ivuxolimab in advanced cancers. About the research overall: Patients received the agonistic anti-OX40 (CD134) antibody ivuxolimab. It was permissible to have had prior anti-PD-1, anti-PD-L1 or anti-CTLA-4 therapy, and 40% had some. Study observations and caveats: The study observed clonal expansion of CD4+ and CD8+ blood T cells by week 6 at 0.1 to 3.0 mg/kg.

As to this clone: Its target is not known. Sequence at one end of the junction differs from germline and may be a read error.

Germline CDR1 SSHAT, CDR2 FNYEAQ (reference sequence). The CDR3 length is 16 residues. Generated by immunoSEQ multiplex PCR, the TCRdb table keeps only in-frame clones and is missing some. The repertoire holds roughly 92,000 clones, with around 90% as singletons. Sequenced here: CD4+ or CD8+ T cells sorted from blood, sampled in a trial of the OX40 agonist ivuxolimab. This receptor was obtained from an adult with an advanced solid tumor such as melanoma, head and neck, liver or kidney cancer. The chain is built from TRBV7-7 and TRBJ2-5; D might be TRBD1 or TRBD2, each matching 6 bases. CDR3 nucleotides: TGTGCTAGCAGCCCCGACCCCGGGGGCGCCGGAGAGACCCAGTACTTC. Its protein product is CASSPDPGGAGETQYF.